This T cell receptor beta chain was retrieved from a study of regulatory T cells in long-lasting Graves disease. Study observations and caveats: Under persistent disease, TRBV28, TRBJ1-2 and TRBJ2-5 were used preferentially.

This clonotype was recorded many times. What it binds is not known. Building of the TCR beta libraries involved iRepertoire HTBI primers and Arm-PCR of CDR3 regions. TCRdb processed the multiplex PCR reads anew with MiXCR; each CDR3 protein has one entry. The data show 410,000 or so distinct CDR3 sequences, 14% to 15% seen once. As to time point: newly diagnosed GD, antithyroid drugs for less than 3 months. RNA isolated from PBMCs was used to make the TCR library. CDR3 length equals 15 residues. CDR1 is SEHNR, CDR2 FQNEAQ, per germline (reference sequence). J was trimmed by 1 base and V by 6 bases; bases with no gene match: 3. The same specimen was also included in a second study, on T cells in Graves' hyperthyroidism and ophthalmopathy. As that study records: Researchers found most expanded thyroid clonotypes above 0.001 in blood as well. The model predicted ophthalmopathy a median approximately six months before onset.

The J gene is TRBJ2-2, the V gene TRBV7-9; 9 bases are a match to TRBD2. Specimen: peripheral blood mononuclear cells (PBMCs), collected at new diagnosis, from a patient treated with antithyroid drugs. The clonotype originates from a woman younger than 45 with Graves disease. CDR3 bases: TGTGCCAGCAGACGACTAGCGGAGAACACCGGGGAGCTGTTTTTT. Translating gives CASRRLAENTGELFF.